The source of this T cell receptor (beta chain) is a study of tumor-infiltrating lymphocytes in primary liver carcinoma. Study-wide findings and caveats: Tumor region pairs overlapped more than did tumor-adjacent and tumor-blood pairs.

The CDR3 runs to 15 residues. Germline CDR1 and CDR2: MNHEY and SVGEGT. Making TCR beta cDNA involved 400 to 600 ng total RNA and a constant-region primer. Three-round nested multiplex PCR performed with slightly modified ARM-PCR produced the TCR beta libraries. Both of the initial two PCR rounds ran for 10 cycles and employed TRBV1-TRBV30 forward primers alongside a C-beta reverse primer. TCRdb analysed the multiplex PCR reads with MiXCR anew, one entry per CDR3 protein. The sample consists of approximately 64,000 distinct CDR3 sequences, about 71% of them appearing once. Concerning this clonotype: Its antigen is as yet unknown. One end of the junction fails to match germline, which may point to a read error.

Starting material for RNA and DNA co-extraction consisted of about 19-32 mg of unsorted bulk tissue. The rearrangement uses TRBV6-2 or TRBV6-3 and TRBJ2-7, with 7 nucleotides matching TRBD2. This sequence was found in a man aged 40-49 years with primary liver carcinoma and hepatitis B virus infection. The sample consisted of liver tumor tissue from sampling region 4. Subset here: tumor region T4, right-lateral pole. The CDR3 bases are TGTGCCAGCAGCCTGGCGGGAGCTTCAACATACGAGCAGTATTTC. Translated: CASSLAGASTYEQYF.